The 10 T cell receptor beta chains listed next were all sequenced from one sample in a study of cytomegalovirus exposure and HLA in healthy donors. PCR primers comprised 60 Vbeta and 13 Jbeta primers. Using immunoSEQ multiplex PCR, the repertoire was profiled, and TCRdb retains in-frame clones only, with some absent. This table has around 140,000 clones, 60% to 80% appearing once. The sample comprised PBMCs. These receptors all stem from a man in his forties or fifties in good health and CMV-seropositive.

Concerning this clone itself: One end of the junction is discordant with germline, which a read error may explain. The rearrangement joins TRBV7-6 to TRBJ1-4, with no clear D. Germline CDR1 reads SGHVS; CDR2 reads FNYEAQ. This CDR3 contains 16 residues. The CDR3 DNA follows: TGTGCCAGCGGCTTACATCGGGAGGCAACTAATGAAAAACTGTTTTTT. Protein: CASGLHREATNEKLFF.

The rearrangement joins TRBV11-2 to TRBJ1-5, with D maybe TRBD1 (5 bases). The germline V gene has CDR1 SGHAT and CDR2 FQNNGV. Trimming shortened V by 3 bases and J by 0 bases, and 9 bases separated the two germline ends. CDR3 length: 15 residues. The CDR3 bases are TGTGCCAGCAGCTTTGATGGACATAGCAATCAGCCCCAGCATTTT. It is translated as CASSFDGHSNQPQHF.

The J gene is TRBJ2-7, the V gene TRBV7-8; D is possibly TRBD1 (6 bases). The CDR3 is 15 residues long. Trimming pared 2 bases from V and 3 bases from J, leaving 14 bases between. CDR1 is SGHVS and CDR2 is FQNEAQ in the germline V gene. The CDR3 reads CASSLSPGAIYEQYF. CDR3 bases: TGTGCCAGCAGCTTATCTCCAGGGGCAATCTACGAGCAGTACTTC.

The chain is built from TRBV2 and TRBJ1-4; TRBD1 matches at 7 bases. V lost 6 bases to trimming and J lost 6 bases; unmatched junction nucleotides: 4. Germline V gene data show CDR1 as SNHLY and CDR2 as FYNNEI. The CDR3 consists of 13 residues. CDR3 region: CASRQGWDEKLFF. The CDR3 DNA is TGTGCCAGCAGACAGGGGTGGGATGAAAAACTGTTTTTT.

This sequence joins TRBV7-8 and TRBJ2-3; D remains ambiguous. The CDR3 sequence is 17 residues long. Germline CDR1 reads SGHVS; CDR2 reads FQNEAQ. Between the trimmed V and J ends, which lost 0 bases and 4 bases, there was a span of 17 bases. The CDR3 DNA reads as TGTGCCAGCAGCTTAGCGTCAGCGTCCGTCGTATCAGATACGCAGTATTTT. It is translated as CASSLASASVVSDTQYF. Supplemented by reference TRBV7-8 and TRBJ2-3, the full variable domain reads GAGVSQSPRYKVAKRGQDVALRCDPISGHVSLFWYQQALGQGPEFLTYFQNEAQLDKSGLPSDRFFAERPEGSVSTLKIQRTQQEDSAVYLCASSLASASVVSDTQYFGPGTRLTVL.

V and J are TRBV19 and TRBJ1-5; 8 bases match TRBD1. Per germline, CDR1 LNHDA and CDR2 SQIVND (reference sequence). V shed 6 bases and J 6 bases; nucleotides not matched to a gene: 10. The CDR3 extends over 15 amino acids. The CDR3 loop reads CASRPDRGGRQPQHF. DNA for the CDR3: TGTGCCAGTAGACCCGACAGGGGAGGTCGTCAGCCCCAGCATTTT. The full variable domain, its missing parts supplied by reference TRBV19 and TRBJ1-5, is DGGITQSPKYLFRKEGQNVTLSCEQNLNHDAMYWYRQDPGQGLRLIYYSQIVNDFQKGDIAEGYSVSREKKESFPLTVTSAQKNPTAFYLCASRPDRGGRQPQHFGDGTRLSIL.

The gene calls are TRBV5-4 and TRBJ2-5; TRBD2 matches at 10 bases. J was trimmed by 1 base and V by 3 bases; bases with no gene match: 0. Germline V gene lookup returns CDR1 SGHNT and CDR2 YYREEE (reference sequence). The CDR3 totals 14 residues. The chain's CDR3 is CASSSSGGQETQYF. The CDR3 DNA follows: TGTGCCAGCAGCTCTAGCGGGGGCCAAGAGACCCAGTACTTC.

This rearrangement joins TRBV6-5 to TRBJ1-2, with D possibly TRBD1 on 6 matching bases. V was shortened by 4 bases and J by 8 bases, with 14 bases between the two germline ends. The germline V gene encodes CDR1 MNHEY and CDR2 SVGAGI. There are 13 residues in the CDR3. The CDR3 is CASSSTGLEGYTF. The DNA of the CDR3 is TGTGCCAGCAGTTCGACAGGTCTGGAGGGCTACACCTTC.

V is TRBV20-1 and J is TRBJ1-2; unclear D gene. V dropped 5 bases and J dropped 3 bases, with 7 bases sitting between them. Germline CDR1 DFQATT, CDR2 SNEGSKA (reference sequence). This CDR3 contains 11 residues. CDR3 DNA sequence: TGCAGTGCTTCGGTCGACTATGGCTACACCTTC. Its protein is CSASVDYGYTF.

The rearrangement uses TRBV5-6 and TRBJ2-7, with 10 bases lining up with TRBD2. The CDR3 extends over 15 amino acids. The germline V gene has CDR1 SGHDT and CDR2 YYEEEE. The junction had 3 bases not matched to a gene; V was cut back by 0 bases and J by 3 bases. The CDR3 loop is CASSLETSGFYEQYF. The CDR3 coding sequence is TGTGCCAGCAGCTTGGAGACTAGCGGGTTCTACGAGCAGTACTTC.